The clone carrying this T cell receptor beta chain was recorded many times. Its specificity is not known. This beta chain represents an off-target read in a library built for alpha chains; its size is of limited meaning. The data stem from a study of spatial heterogeneity in lung cancer. General study findings and limits: Within tumors, counts of expanded alpha and beta TCRs tracked tumor mutation counts. Ubiquitous and regional nonsynonymous mutation counts were tracked by ubiquitous and regional expanded TCR counts, respectively.

The CDR3 spans 15 residues. Germline assignment: CDR1 SGHTA and CDR2 FQGNSA. With 5 bases clipped from V and 4 bases from J, the junction kept 5 bases outside the gene matches. TCRdb reprocessed the 5' RACE reads via MiXCR and lists one record per CDR3 protein. Here the sample spans fewer than 7,000 distinct CDR3 sequences, about 7.7% being singletons. The time point is: sample taken at primary tumor resection. Donation came from 70 or so patients with untreated early-stage non-small cell lung cancer. Here the sequenced sample was lung tumor tissue, taken at surgery. This sequence was found in a female donor with early-stage non-small cell lung cancer. The V gene is TRBV7-2, the J gene TRBJ2-1; 10 bases match TRBD2. The CDR3 region has the DNA TGTGCCAGCAGCCCCAGCGGGGGGGAGTACAATGAGCAGTTCTTC. As protein: CASSPSGGEYNEQFF.